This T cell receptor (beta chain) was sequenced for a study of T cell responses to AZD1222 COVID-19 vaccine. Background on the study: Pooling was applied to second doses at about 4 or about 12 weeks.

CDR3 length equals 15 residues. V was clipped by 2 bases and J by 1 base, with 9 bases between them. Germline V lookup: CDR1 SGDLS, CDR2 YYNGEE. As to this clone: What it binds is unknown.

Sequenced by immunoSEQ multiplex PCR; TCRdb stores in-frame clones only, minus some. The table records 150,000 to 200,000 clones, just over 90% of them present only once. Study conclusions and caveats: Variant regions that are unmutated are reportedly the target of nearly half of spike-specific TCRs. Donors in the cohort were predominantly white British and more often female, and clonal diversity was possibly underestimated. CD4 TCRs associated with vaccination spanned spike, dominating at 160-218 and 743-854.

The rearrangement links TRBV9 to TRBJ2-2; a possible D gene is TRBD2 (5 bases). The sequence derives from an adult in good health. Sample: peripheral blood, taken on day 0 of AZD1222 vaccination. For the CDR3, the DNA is TGTGCCAGCAGCGTGGACTTAGGGAACACCGGGGAGCTGTTTTTT. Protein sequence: CASSVDLGNTGELFF.